This note documents a single T cell receptor (beta chain) sequence. Its cognate antigen is unknown. The sample belongs to a study of neoadjuvant anti-PD-1 for oral cavity cancer. Looking at the study overall: Patients mostly received three to four biweekly nivolumab doses at 3 mg/kg before surgery. Non-progressing patients received a fourth nivolumab dose near day 43, then surgery on days 50-56.

Method: immunoSEQ multiplex PCR; TCRdb's copy keeps in-frame clones and lacks some. The data contain about 62,000 clones, roughly 80% of them singletons. V was cut by 1 base and J by 1 base, with 17 bases left in between. CDR3 length equals 17 residues. The germline V gene encodes CDR1 SGHVS and CDR2 FQNEAQ. Whole-study findings and limits: Pretreatment Treg/Th17 ratio correlated inversely with post-treatment tumor clonality.

Patients had HPV-negative, locally advanced oral cavity squamous cell carcinoma. The chain has TRBV7-8 and TRBJ2-7; D perhaps matches TRBD1 (6 bases). This specimen consisted of PBMCs, obtained before nivolumab (anti-PD-1) treatment. This clonotype originated in a person between 35 and 79 years old with oral cavity squamous cell carcinoma. The CDR3: CASSLGGSQGYSYEQYF. CDR3 coding DNA: TGTGCCAGCAGCTTAGGGGGGTCACAGGGATATTCCTACGAGCAGTACTTC.